A single sample gave rise to the 28 T cell receptor beta chains below, sequenced in a study of blood T cell repertoires in COVID-19. Data came from immunoSEQ multiplex PCR; TCRdb stores just in-frame clones and leaves some out. Of a few hundred thousand clones in the sample, roughly 88% were seen once. Sequences were obtained from peripheral blood. The receptors originated from a human donor with COVID-19, enrolled during active disease. The donor label of this sample is uncertain.

The CDR3 DNA is TGCGCCAGCAGCTTGGTCCCTGGGACAGGGGTTTCGATGAACACCGGGGAGCTGTTTTTT. Translation gives CASSLVPGTGVSMNTGELFF. V gene TRBV5-1 combines with J gene TRBJ2-2, with 10 nucleotides matching TRBD1. V lost 0 bases and J lost 1; bases outside the gene matches: 12. The germline V gene has CDR1 SGHRS and CDR2 YFSETQ. The CDR3 consists of 20 residues.

Here the CDR3 reads CASSVTRGQPQHF. The CDR3 region has the DNA TGTGCCAGCAGCGTAACCCGGGGTCAGCCCCAGCATTTT. The rearrangement uses TRBV7-2 and TRBJ1-5; D is unresolved. This CDR3 comprises 13 residues. Germline CDR1 is SGHTA and CDR2 is FQGNSA. V lost 5 bases, J lost 6 bases, and 11 bases lay in between.

The genes are TRBV30 and TRBJ1-3; the match to TRBD1 covers 8 bases. After removal of 1 base from V and 4 bases from J, the junction contained 6 bases not matched to a gene. The CDR3 sequence is 15 residues long. Germline V gene sequence: CDR1 GTSNPN, CDR2 SVGIG (reference sequence). The CDR3 loop reads CAWSGPDRAGNTIYF. CDR3 sequence (DNA): TGTGCCTGGAGTGGACCGGACAGGGCCGGAAACACCATATATTTT.

The gene calls are TRBV2 and TRBJ1-1, with D uncertain. This CDR3 comprises 14 residues. V lost 7 bases to trimming and J lost 1 base, with 13 bases between them. Germline assignment: CDR1 SNHLY and CDR2 FYNNEI. CDR3 amino acids: CASTMVRSNTEAFF. The CDR3 DNA reads TGTGCCAGCACAATGGTCAGATCGAACACTGAAGCTTTCTTT. Filled out from reference TRBV2 and TRBJ1-1, the complete variable domain reads EPEVTQTPSHQVTQMGQEVILRCVPISNHLYFYWYRQILGQKVEFLVSFYNNEISEKSEIFDDQFSVERPDGSNFTLKIRSTKLEDSAMYFCASTMVRSNTEAFFGQGTRLTVV.

This rearrangement joins TRBV5-1 to TRBJ1-2; D gene unclear. The ends were cut back, 0 bases at V and 5 bases at J, with 14 bases in the middle. The CDR3 totals 15 residues. Germline V gene sequence: CDR1 SGHRS, CDR2 YFSETQ. In DNA, the CDR3 is TGCGCCAGCAGCTTGGCCGCAGCCGCGGGGTATGGCTACACCTTC. Its protein is CASSLAAAAGYGYTF. Complete variable domain (other parts from reference TRBV5-1 and TRBJ1-2): KAGVTQTPRYLIKTRGQQVTLSCSPISGHRSVSWYQQTPGQGLQFLFEYFSETQRNKGNFPGRFSGRQFSNSRSEMNVSTLELGDSALYLCASSLAAAAGYGYTFGSGTRLTVV.

V gene TRBV19 combines with J gene TRBJ2-1, with D possibly matching TRBD2 (6 bases). The germline gives CDR1 LNHDA, CDR2 SQIVND (reference sequence). The germline V and J ends were trimmed by 3 bases and 8 bases, with 14 bases remaining between them. The CDR3 is 14 residues long. This CDR3 reads CASSIRETLDEQFF. CDR3 DNA sequence: TGTGCCAGTAGTATTCGGGAGACTCTGGATGAGCAGTTCTTC. The full variable domain, completed using reference TRBV19 and TRBJ2-1, is DGGITQSPKYLFRKEGQNVTLSCEQNLNHDAMYWYRQDPGQGLRLIYYSQIVNDFQKGDIAEGYSVSREKKESFPLTVTSAQKNPTAFYLCASSIRETLDEQFFGPGTRLTVL.

Notes on this clone: At one boundary the junction diverges from the germline segment, which might be a read error. CDR3 region: CASGDRGLADTQYF. CDR3 in DNA: TGTGCCAGCGGTGACAGGGGGCTGGCAGATACGCAGTATTTT. The chain carries TRBV2 and TRBJ2-3, with 10 bases identical to TRBD1. CDR3 length: 14 residues. CDR1 and CDR2 (germline): SNHLY, FYNNEI.

The rearrangement uses TRBV2 and TRBJ2-2; 13 bases are shared with TRBD2. V shed 7 bases and J 4 bases; nucleotides not matched to a gene: 6. The V gene's germline CDR1 is SNHLY and CDR2 FYNNEI. CDR3 length: 16 residues. This chain's CDR3 is CASKLAGGPGTGELFF. CDR3 sequence (DNA): TGTGCCAGCAAACTAGCGGGAGGGCCCGGCACCGGGGAGCTGTTTTTT. The full variable domain, rest sourced from reference TRBV2 and TRBJ2-2, is EPEVTQTPSHQVTQMGQEVILRCVPISNHLYFYWYRQILGQKVEFLVSFYNNEISEKSEIFDDQFSVERPDGSNFTLKIRSTKLEDSAMYFCASKLAGGPGTGELFFGEGSRLTVL.

The chain links TRBV10-3 to TRBJ1-2, with 12 bases aligning to TRBD1. Germline V gene sequence: CDR1 ENHRY, CDR2 SYGVKD. This CDR3 spans 16 amino acids. The V and J ends lost 6 bases and 7 bases, in that order; junction bases with no gene match: 12. In DNA form, the CDR3 reads TGTGCCATCAGGACCGGGACAGGGGGCGAAAGAGGTGGCTACACCTTC. This sequence encodes CAIRTGTGGERGGYTF.

V and J are TRBV28 and TRBJ1-2, with TRBD1 as a possible D gene (6 bases). Germline V gene lookup returns CDR1 MDHEN and CDR2 SYDVKM. Trimming took off 4 bases at V and 8 bases at J, with 20 bases between the two ends. This CDR3 has 15 residues. Here the CDR3 DNA reads TGTGCCAGCAGTTACTTTCTAGGGGGGGCCCGGGGCTACACCTTC. It yields the protein CASSYFLGGARGYTF.

The chain joins TRBV7-8 to TRBJ2-7, with 10 bases that match TRBD1. Unmatched junction bases numbered 22, after V lost 5 bases and J lost 0 bases. CDR1 SGHVS and CDR2 FQNEAQ come from the germline V gene. The CDR3 spans 21 residues. The CDR3 protein is CASSPKTGGGVLAVSSYEQYF. The CDR3 bases are TGTGCCAGCAGCCCGAAGACAGGGGGCGGGGTACTAGCGGTAAGCTCCTACGAGCAGTACTTC.

The chain carries TRBV5-4 and TRBJ2-6, with D hard to call. The CDR3 consists of 18 residues. V lost 0 bases and J lost 0, with 13 bases in between. Germline V gene lookup returns CDR1 SGHNT and CDR2 YYREEE (reference sequence). The CDR3 loop reads CASSLGLFEVSGANVLTF. The CDR3 DNA sequence: TGTGCCAGCAGCTTGGGTTTGTTCGAGGTCTCTGGGGCCAACGTCCTGACTTTC.

V and J are TRBV30 and TRBJ1-5; D is possibly TRBD1 (5 bases). The CDR3 is 11 residues long. Per the germline V gene, CDR1 is GTSNPN and CDR2 is SVGIG (reference sequence). The ends were cut back, 0 bases at V and 12 bases at J, with 9 bases in the middle. The CDR3 spells CAWSVNGHQHF. The CDR3 nucleotides are TGTGCCTGGAGTGTAAACGGACACCAGCATTTT.

The chain links TRBV9 to TRBJ1-3; D is ambiguous. Trimming cost V 5 bases and J 3 bases, with 3 bases left between them. Per germline, CDR1 SGDLS and CDR2 YYNGEE. The CDR3 contains 11 residues. The CDR3: CASSSGNTIYF. The CDR3 DNA follows: TGTGCCAGCAGTAGTGGAAACACCATATATTTT.

The rearrangement links TRBV18 to TRBJ2-6; tentative D call: TRBD1 (6 bases). Germline-derived CDR1 and CDR2 are KGHSH and LQKENI. Trimming took off 3 bases at V and 0 bases at J, with 12 bases between the two ends. The CDR3 consists of 17 residues. The chain's CDR3 is CASSPRTENSGANVLTF. CDR3 nucleotides: TGTGCCAGCTCACCCCGGACAGAAAACTCTGGGGCCAACGTCCTGACTTTC.

As concerns this clone: Its ends do not fully match the called genes, so a read error is possible. V is TRBV6-5 and J is TRBJ2-1; weak D call: TRBD2 (5 bases). In germline, CDR1 is MNHEY, CDR2 SVGAGI. This CDR3 spans 14 amino acids. The CDR3 region is CAIRSADSHNEQFF. Written as DNA, the CDR3 is TGTGCCATCCGATCTGCGGACTCCCACAATGAGCAGTTCTTC.

V is TRBV11-2 and J is TRBJ2-7, with 9 bases that match TRBD2. Germline CDR1 is SGHAT and CDR2 is FQNNGV. After removal of 5 bases from V and 5 bases from J, the junction contained 7 bases not matched to a gene. The CDR3 has 14 residues. The CDR3 nucleotides are TGTGCCAGCAGCCCCTCTAGCGGGGCACACGAGCAGTACTTC. Protein product: CASSPSSGAHEQYF.

The CDR3 DNA reads TGCAGCGCCGCAAGGGGGCAGAATGGCTACACCTTC. Protein product: CSAARGQNGYTF. This sequence joins TRBV29-1 and TRBJ1-2; 7 bases are shared with TRBD1. The CDR3 consists of 12 residues. J lost 6 bases, V lost 7 bases, and 8 bases had no gene match. Germline CDR1 and CDR2: SQVTM and ANQGSEA.

The rearrangement uses TRBV7-9 and TRBJ2-3; D may be TRBD2 (7 bases). V lost 9 bases, J lost 0 bases, and 13 bases lay in between. The CDR3 is 14 residues long. The germline V gene encodes CDR1 SEHNR and CDR2 FQNEAQ (reference sequence). CDR3 sequence (DNA): TGTGCCAGTTCAGGGGAGGGAAGCACAGATACGCAGTATTTT. Amino acids: CASSGEGSTDTQYF. The complete variable domain, with remaining parts taken from reference TRBV7-9 and TRBJ2-3, reads DTGVSQNPRHKITKRGQNVTFRCDPISEHNRLYWYRQTLGQGPEFLTYFQNEAQLEKSRLLSDRFSAERPKGSFSTLEIQRTEQGDSAMYLCASSGEGSTDTQYFGPGTRLTVL.

V and J are TRBV2 and TRBJ2-5, with TRBD2 matching 11 bases. Trimming took 6 bases from V and 5 from J; bases not matched to a gene: 8. The CDR3 extends over 15 amino acids. The V gene's germline CDR1 is SNHLY and CDR2 FYNNEI. The CDR3 is CASRLLAGGRETQYF. The CDR3 nucleotides read TGTGCCAGCAGACTCCTAGCGGGAGGTCGGGAGACCCAGTACTTC. Full variable domain (remainder filled in from reference TRBV2 and TRBJ2-5): EPEVTQTPSHQVTQMGQEVILRCVPISNHLYFYWYRQILGQKVEFLVSFYNNEISEKSEIFDDQFSVERPDGSNFTLKIRSTKLEDSAMYFCASRLLAGGRETQYFGPGTRLLVL.

The CDR3 here is CASSPRRGLGFF. Here the CDR3 DNA reads TGTGCCAGCAGCCCCCGGAGGGGACTGGGGTTCTTC. V usage is TRBV7-2 and J usage is TRBJ2-1, with D maybe TRBD2 (6 bases). Looked up from germline, CDR1 is SGHTA and CDR2 is FQGNSA. The V end lost 5 bases, the J end lost 15 bases, and 17 bases lay between the germline ends. This CDR3 has 12 amino acids.

This clone has more than one count but fewer than ten. CDR3 sequence reads: CASRGQLNQPQHF. The CDR3 region has the DNA TGTGCCAGCAGAGGACAGCTGAATCAGCCCCAGCATTTT. The chain joins TRBV28 to TRBJ1-5, with D maybe TRBD1 (6 bases). V lost 6 bases to trimming and J lost 4 bases, with 10 bases between them. Germline CDR1 and CDR2: MDHEN and SYDVKM. The CDR3 extends over 13 amino acids.

The rearrangement links TRBV7-2 to TRBJ2-2, with 12 bases lining up with TRBD2. Trimming at V came to 0 bases and at J to 6 bases, leaving 5 bases not matched to a gene. The CDR3 is made up of 17 amino acids. Germline CDR1 and CDR2: SGHTA and FQGNSA. CDR3 nucleotide sequence: TGTGCCAGCAGCTTAGCTGGGCTAGCGGGAGGGGCCGGGGAGCTGTTTTTT. Encoded protein: CASSLAGLAGGAGELFF.

The V call is TRBV3-1 (or the pseudogene TRBV3-2), the J call TRBJ2-7; 14 nucleotides agree with TRBD2. Looked up from germline, CDR1 is LGHDT and CDR2 is YNNKEL (reference sequence). After removal of 4 bases from V and 10 bases from J, the junction contained 3 bases not matched to a gene. CDR3 length: 13 residues. CDR3 nucleotides: TGTGCCAGCAGCCTAGGGACTAGCGGGAGTCAGTACTTC. The encoded protein is CASSLGTSGSQYF.

This chain joins TRBV7-9 and TRBJ2-5; 8 positions agree with TRBD1. The CDR3 length is 15 residues. Germline V CDR1 and CDR2: SEHNR, FQNEAQ (reference sequence). With 4 bases clipped from V and 5 bases from J, the junction kept 9 bases outside the gene matches. CDR3 coding DNA: TGTGCCAGCAGCTACCAGGGACAGGTCGACGAGACCCAGTACTTC. The encoded protein is CASSYQGQVDETQYF. Using reference TRBV7-9 and TRBJ2-5 for the parts outside the CDR3, the full variable domain is DTGVSQNPRHKITKRGQNVTFRCDPISEHNRLYWYRQTLGQGPEFLTYFQNEAQLEKSRLLSDRFSAERPKGSFSTLEIQRTEQGDSAMYLCASSYQGQVDETQYFGPGTRLLVL.

The V and J genes are TRBV7-2 and TRBJ2-1, with no clear D. CDR1 and CDR2 from the germline V gene are SGHTA and FQGNSA. V lost 1 base to trimming and J lost 7 bases, with 5 bases between them. The length of the CDR3 is 12 residues. CDR3 nucleotide sequence: TGTGCCAGCAGCTTAGGAGCAAATGAGCAGTTCTTC. Translation gives CASSLGANEQFF. The variable domain in full, with the rest retrieved from reference TRBV7-2 and TRBJ2-1, is GAGVSQSPSNKVTEKGKDVELRCDPISGHTALYWYRQSLGQGLEFLIYFQGNSAPDKSGLPSDRFSAERTGGSVSTLTIQRTQQEDSAVYLCASSLGANEQFFGPGTRLTVL.

This clone was seen more than once but under ten times. This chain joins TRBV6-5 and TRBJ1-1; D is perhaps TRBD1 (5 bases). Germline CDR1 is MNHEY and CDR2 is SVGAGI. Trimming pared 6 bases from V and 1 base from J, leaving 12 bases between. The CDR3 runs to 14 residues. CDR3 sequence (DNA): TGTGCCAGCAGCTTGGGGCCAACGAACACTGAAGCTTTCTTT. Its protein product is CASSLGPTNTEAFF.

The V and J genes are TRBV9 and TRBJ2-1, with D tentatively TRBD2 (5 bases). Trimming took off 4 bases at V and 6 bases at J, with 8 bases between the two ends. CDR1 and CDR2 (germline): SGDLS, YYNGEE. The CDR3 runs 12 residues. CDR3 nucleotides: TGTGCCAGCAGCCGTAGCGTCAATGAGCAGTTCTTC. Residues: CASSRSVNEQFF.